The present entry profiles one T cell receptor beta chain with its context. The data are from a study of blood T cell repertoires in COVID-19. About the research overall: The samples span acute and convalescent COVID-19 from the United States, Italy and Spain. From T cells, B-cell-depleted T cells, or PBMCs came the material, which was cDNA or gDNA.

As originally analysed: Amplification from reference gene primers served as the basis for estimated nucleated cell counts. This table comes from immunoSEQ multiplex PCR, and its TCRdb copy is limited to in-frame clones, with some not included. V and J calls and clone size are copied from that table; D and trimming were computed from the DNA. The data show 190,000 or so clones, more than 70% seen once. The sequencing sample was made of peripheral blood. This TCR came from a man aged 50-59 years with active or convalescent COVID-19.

CDR3 residues: CASSRRRDTSGNTIYF. The CDR3 DNA follows: TGTGCCAGCAGTAGGCGTCGGGACACCTCTGGAAACACCATATATTTT. This sequence joins TRBV6-2 or TRBV6-3 and TRBJ1-3; TRBD1 is a possible D gene (6 bases). Looked up from germline, CDR1 is MNHEY and CDR2 is SVGEGT. CDR3 size: 16 residues. V was cut by 5 bases and J by 0 bases, with 14 bases left in between.